This T cell receptor beta chain derives from a study of blood T cell repertoires in COVID-19. At the level of the study: Acute and convalescent COVID-19 specimens originated in the United States, Italy and Spain.

This CDR3 has 12 residues. V was trimmed by 7 bases and J by 4 bases, leaving 10 bases between them. CDR1 MDHEN and CDR2 SYDVKM come from the germline V gene. Method: immunoSEQ multiplex PCR; TCRdb's copy keeps in-frame clones and lacks some. The sample lists around 70,000 clones, 75% to 85% occurring once. The rearrangement joins TRBV28 to TRBJ1-2; tentative D call: TRBD1 (5 bases). The sequence came from a man older than 75 with acute or convalescent COVID-19. The sequencing input was peripheral blood. CDR3 loop: CASNRGFYGYTF. CDR3 nucleotides: TGTGCCAGCAATAGGGGTTTCTATGGCTACACCTTC.